This T cell receptor beta chain was identified in a study of T-cell memory formation after mild COVID-19. Regarding the study as a whole: Within pre-infection memory, some responding clones were found, suggesting cross-reactive memory joined.

This clonotype has only a few counts. What it binds is not known. TCRdb reanalysed the 5' RACE reads using MiXCR and keeps one entry per CDR3 protein. Of a few hundred thousand distinct CDR3 sequences in the sample, roughly 21% were seen once. This CDR3 is built from 13 residues. Germline assignment: CDR1 MNHEY and CDR2 SVGAGI. Trimming removed 10 bases from V and 2 bases from J, with 13 bases in between. Sequences were obtained from PBMCs or a T cell subset sorted from them (not recorded which). The clonotype comes from a man younger than 35 who had mild COVID-19 (a few samples of this study predate the infection). Cell type and time point are not known. The chain has TRBV6-5 and TRBJ2-3; D uncertain. The CDR3 reads CAIRSWDTDTQYF. The CDR3, as DNA: TGTGCCATAAGGAGTTGGGACACAGATACGCAGTATTTT.